These 26 T cell receptor beta chains were sequenced from one sample in a study of cytomegalovirus exposure and HLA in healthy donors. PCR employed 60 Vbeta and 13 Jbeta primers. The table came from immunoSEQ multiplex PCR; TCRdb's copy has only in-frame clones and leaves some out. The table shows 150,000 to 200,000 clones, with approximately 82% occurring only once. The specimen was PBMCs. These receptors originate from a young woman in good health and CMV-seronegative.

This clone has more than one count but fewer than ten. The chain recombines TRBV7-2 with TRBJ2-7, with 9 bases aligning to TRBD1. Germline lookup yields CDR1 SGHTA and CDR2 FQGNSA. Losses at the gene ends were 5 bases for V and 4 bases for J; bases not matched to a gene: 9. The CDR3 is made up of 15 amino acids. The CDR3 spells CASSTSGQGAYEQYF. For the CDR3, the DNA is TGTGCCAGCAGCACCTCGGGACAGGGTGCTTACGAGCAGTACTTC.

The V gene is TRBV18, the J gene TRBJ1-1, with D possibly matching TRBD1 (5 bases). The CDR3 is 12 amino acids. Per the germline V gene, CDR1 is KGHSH and CDR2 is LQKENI. V was cut by 1 base and J by 8 bases, with 8 bases left in between. The CDR3 spells CASSPLGQEAFF. CDR3 DNA: TGTGCCAGCTCACCACTCGGACAAGAAGCTTTCTTT.

The rearrangement uses TRBV4-3 and TRBJ1-1; D remains unclear. V was clipped by 0 bases and J by 4 bases, with 12 bases between them. Germline V gives CDR1 LGHNA, CDR2 YSLEER. The CDR3 length is 15 residues. The CDR3 region has the DNA TGCGCCAGCAGCCAAGATGAAGGAGGCCCCACTGAAGCTTTCTTT. It codes for CASSQDEGGPTEAFF.

The chain joins TRBV29-1 to TRBJ2-1, with 14 bases aligning to TRBD2. With V trimmed by 7 bases and J by 7 bases, 6 bases remained unmatched. In germline, CDR1 is SQVTM, CDR2 ANQGSEA. This CDR3 region has 14 residues. The CDR3, as DNA: TGCAGCGGGGGACTAGCGGGAGTATCAAATGAGCAGTTCTTC. As protein: CSGGLAGVSNEQFF.

The V call is TRBV19, the J call TRBJ1-2; a possible D gene is TRBD1 (5 bases). The CDR3 spans 14 residues. The germline V gene has CDR1 LNHDA and CDR2 SQIVND (reference sequence). Between the trimmed V and J ends, which lost 5 bases and 2 bases, there was a span of 12 bases. CDR3 coding DNA: TGTGCCAGTAGTCCCCGGGGGGGGAACTATGGCTACACCTTC. As protein: CASSPRGGNYGYTF. The full variable domain, in which reference TRBV19 and TRBJ1-2 provide the parts outside the CDR3, is DGGITQSPKYLFRKEGQNVTLSCEQNLNHDAMYWYRQDPGQGLRLIYYSQIVNDFQKGDIAEGYSVSREKKESFPLTVTSAQKNPTAFYLCASSPRGGNYGYTFGSGTRLTVV.

CDR3 nucleotides: TGTGCCAGCAGCACACAGGGGGCTAACTATGGCTACACCTTC. It specifies CASSTQGANYGYTF. This chain links TRBV11-3 with TRBJ1-2; 8 positions match TRBD1. Germline CDR1 and CDR2: SGHNT and YENEEA. The CDR3 contains 14 residues. V lost 5 bases, J lost 0 bases, and 2 bases stayed unmatched.

V usage is TRBV19 and J usage is TRBJ2-1; perhaps TRBD2 as D (5 bases). CDR1 and CDR2 from the germline V gene are LNHDA and SQIVND (reference sequence). This CDR3 is 15 amino acids long. Trimming took 5 bases from V and 0 from J, leaving 11 bases between them. The CDR3 coding sequence is TGTGCCAGTAGTCCTTTAGCGTTCTCCTACAATGAGCAGTTCTTC. Its translation is CASSPLAFSYNEQFF.

The V call is TRBV28, the J call TRBJ1-2; D remains unclear. CDR1 and CDR2 from the germline V gene are MDHEN and SYDVKM. This CDR3 is 14 amino acids long. V was cut by 3 bases and J by 0 bases, with 8 bases left in between. In DNA, the CDR3 is TGTGCCAGCAGTTTCGCTATTTCTAACTATGGCTACACCTTC. Protein product: CASSFAISNYGYTF.

This chain joins TRBV27 and TRBJ2-5, with TRBD1 as a possible D gene (7 bases). V was trimmed by 0 bases and J by 2 bases, leaving 19 bases between them. The CDR3 is 18 residues long. Germline-derived CDR1 and CDR2 are MNHEY and SMNVEV (reference sequence). The CDR3 bases are TGTGCCAGCAGTTTATCTCTTCGGGCAGGGGGAGGACAAGAGACCCAGTACTTC. It specifies CASSLSLRAGGGQETQYF.

V and J are TRBV5-6 and TRBJ1-2, with D uncertain. V lost 0 bases to trimming and J lost 7 bases, with 10 bases between them. Looked up from germline, CDR1 is SGHDT and CDR2 is YYEEEE. CDR3 length equals 13 residues. The CDR3 DNA reads TGTGCCAGCAGCTTGGGCACAGTAAGTGGCTACACCTTC. Translation gives CASSLGTVSGYTF.

The table lists this clone with a few counts. The J gene is TRBJ1-2, the V gene TRBV6-5; D possibly corresponds to TRBD1 (6 bases). This CDR3 has 14 amino acids. The ends were cut back, 2 bases at V and 8 bases at J, with 15 bases in the middle. Germline CDR1 and CDR2: MNHEY and SVGAGI. CDR3 in amino acids: CASSYEAGVGGYTF. The DNA for the CDR3 is TGTGCCAGCAGTTACGAAGCAGGGGTCGGGGGCTACACCTTC.

The gene calls are TRBV7-2 and TRBJ1-4; 8 bases agree with TRBD1. CDR3 length: 15 residues. The V segment lost 5 bases and the J segment 7 bases; nucleotides outside the gene matches: 9. Per the germline V gene, CDR1 is SGHTA and CDR2 is FQGNSA. The CDR3 nucleotides read TGTGCCAGCAGCCAACCGGGCAGGGGGCGTGAAAAACTGTTTTTT. Translated: CASSQPGRGREKLFF.

The chain joins TRBV9 to TRBJ1-5; 7 nucleotides agree with TRBD1. V was clipped by 0 bases and J by 7 bases; unmatched bases: 4. Germline CDR1 and CDR2: SGDLS and YYNGEE. This CDR3 region has 14 residues. CDR3 residues: CASSVGEGGQPQHF. In DNA form, the CDR3 reads TGTGCCAGCAGCGTAGGCGAAGGGGGCCAGCCCCAGCATTTT.

CDR3 protein: CASAAEGWDYGYTF. CDR3 in DNA: TGTGCCAGCGCAGCGGAGGGGTGGGACTATGGCTACACCTTC. This sequence joins TRBV5-6 and TRBJ1-2, with D tentatively TRBD1 (5 bases). Germline V gives CDR1 SGHDT, CDR2 YYEEEE. With 7 bases removed from V and 3 bases from J, the gap between germline ends came to 16 bases. CDR3 size: 14 residues.

This clone was seen just once. The rearrangement uses TRBV28 and TRBJ2-7; maybe TRBD2 (6 bases). Germline CDR1 reads MDHEN; CDR2 reads SYDVKM. The CDR3 sequence is 15 residues long. The germline V and J ends were trimmed by 8 bases and 4 bases, with 21 bases remaining between them. The chain's CDR3 is CASRLPGGPKYEQYF. CDR3 in DNA: TGTGCCAGCCGCCTACCCGGGGGACCGAAATACGAGCAGTACTTC.

The chain links TRBV2 to TRBJ2-3; the D gene is possibly TRBD1 (5 bases). CDR3 length: 14 amino acids. V gave up 6 bases and J gave up 6 bases, with 16 bases separating them. CDR1 is SNHLY, CDR2 FYNNEI, per germline. CDR3 bases: TGTGCCAGCAGGCAGGGTCAGGTGGGCGATACGCAGTATTTT. This translates into CASRQGQVGDTQYF.

The chain combines TRBV6-5 with TRBJ1-3, with a possible D match to TRBD1 (6 bases). V gave up 6 bases and J gave up 4 bases, with 10 bases separating them. This CDR3 spans 13 amino acids. Germline CDR1 MNHEY, CDR2 SVGAGI. The CDR3 protein is CASRTGTGNTIYF. The CDR3 DNA reads as TGTGCCAGCAGGACCGGGACAGGAAACACCATATATTTT.

V usage is TRBV6-5 and J usage is TRBJ1-1; maybe TRBD1 (5 bases). Between the trimmed V and J ends, which lost 0 bases and 5 bases, there was a span of 13 bases. Germline loops: CDR1 MNHEY, CDR2 SVGAGI. The CDR3 contains 15 residues. CDR3 sequence: CASSYSQGGWTEAFF. As DNA, the CDR3 is TGTGCCAGCAGTTACTCCCAGGGTGGATGGACTGAAGCTTTCTTT.

V and J are TRBV29-1 and TRBJ1-1; TRBD1 might be the D (5 bases). This CDR3 comprises 13 residues. V lost 3 bases, J lost 0 bases, and 8 bases lay in between. Germline V gene sequence: CDR1 SQVTM, CDR2 ANQGSEA. DNA of the CDR3: TGCAGCGTTGAGGGGCGGTTGAACACTGAAGCTTTCTTT. Translating gives CSVEGRLNTEAFF. The full variable domain, its missing parts supplied by reference TRBV29-1 and TRBJ1-1, is SAVISQKPSRDICQRGTSLTIQCQVDSQVTMMFWYRQQPGQSLTLIATANQGSEATYESGFVIDKFPISRPNLTFSTLTVSNMSPEDSSIYLCSVEGRLNTEAFFGQGTRLTVV.

The rearrangement uses TRBV19 and TRBJ2-5; weak D call: TRBD1 (6 bases). The CDR3 has 16 amino acids. The ends were cut back, 5 bases at V and 5 bases at J, with 21 bases in the middle. Germline-derived CDR1 and CDR2 are LNHDA and SQIVND (reference sequence). CDR3 amino acids: CASSSFDRSELETQYF. DNA for the CDR3: TGTGCCAGTAGTTCCTTCGACAGGTCTGAGTTGGAGACCCAGTACTTC.

There are a few counts of this clone. V is TRBV5-1 and J is TRBJ1-1; 7 nucleotides agree with TRBD1. This CDR3 has 16 amino acids. V lost 0 bases, J lost 4 bases, and 9 bases stayed unmatched. CDR1 SGHRS and CDR2 YFSETQ come from the germline V gene. The CDR3 reads CASSLGAGGASTEAFF. The DNA for the CDR3 is TGCGCCAGCAGCTTGGGGGCAGGGGGTGCGAGCACTGAAGCTTTCTTT.

J is TRBJ2-1 and V is TRBV20-1, with unresolved D. The ends were cut back, 5 bases at V and 7 bases at J, with 9 bases in the middle. Germline V gene sequence: CDR1 DFQATT, CDR2 SNEGSKA (reference sequence). The CDR3 totals 11 residues. The CDR3 sequence is CSALPVNEQFF. CDR3 sequence (DNA): TGCAGTGCTCTCCCCGTGAATGAGCAGTTCTTC.

V usage is TRBV5-1 and J usage is TRBJ1-1; 8 bases align to TRBD1. The CDR3 totals 16 residues. CDR1 is SGHRS, CDR2 YFSETQ, per germline. J was trimmed by 3 bases and V by 1 base; bases with no gene match: 8. The CDR3 nucleotides are TGCGCCAGCAGCTTGCGCCCGACAGGGGTGTACACTGAAGCTTTCTTT. It is translated as CASSLRPTGVYTEAFF.

The V call is TRBV5-1, the J call TRBJ2-7; D is unresolved. Trimming removed 0 bases from V and 2 bases from J, with 12 bases in between. The CDR3 is 15 residues long. CDR1 SGHRS and CDR2 YFSETQ come from the germline V gene. CDR3 nucleotides: TGCGCCAGCAGCTTGGATCTCGGGTATACCTACGAGCAGTACGTC. Protein: CASSLDLGYTYEQYV.

V usage is TRBV27 and J usage is TRBJ1-3; weak D call: TRBD1 (5 bases). The CDR3 has 15 amino acids. Looked up from germline, CDR1 is MNHEY and CDR2 is SMNVEV (reference sequence). Trimming took off 2 bases at V and 0 bases at J, with 8 bases between the two ends. The chain's CDR3 is CASSLDSSSGNTIYF. The CDR3 coding sequence is TGTGCCAGCAGTTTAGACAGTTCCTCTGGAAACACCATATATTTT.

This chain connects TRBV10-2 to TRBJ2-3; possible D gene TRBD1, 6 bases. V was clipped by 6 bases and J by 0 bases, with 13 bases between them. The CDR3 has 15 residues. Germline assignment: CDR1 WSHSY and CDR2 SAAADI. The CDR3 reads CASRPGQTSTDTQYF. The DNA of the CDR3 is TGCGCCAGCAGACCCGGACAGACTAGCACAGATACGCAGTATTTT.